The rows below give T cell receptor beta chains drawn from one sample of a study of cytomegalovirus exposure and HLA in healthy donors. Produced via immunoSEQ multiplex PCR; TCRdb's table is partial and in-frame only. This sample has approximately 160,000 clones, with roughly 79% found just once. The sequenced material came from PBMCs. The receptors originated from a man between 18 and 29 years old in good health and CMV-seropositive. Both conserved end residues are part of each CDR3. The D gene is left open where the match is weak. Size tells how often a clone was seen (once, few, many) or the class of an expanded clone, and some rows leave it out.

once,TRBV2,TRBJ2-3,.,TGTGCCAGCAGTGTGGGAAGGAGCCTGAGCGGAAGCACAGATACGCAGTATTTT,CASSVGRSLSGSTDTQYF
.,TRBV19,TRBJ2-7,.,TGTGCCAGTAGTATTGGGGACTCTAGCTCCTACGAGCAGTACTTC,CASSIGDSSSYEQYF
.,TRBV6-5,TRBJ2-5,.,TGTGCCAGCATGGGGGCGAAGGGAGAGACCCAGTACTTC,CASMGAKGETQYF
.,TRBV7-9,TRBJ2-1,TRBD2,TGTGCCAGCAGCTCTGGAAACCGGGACTACCTTTACAATGAGCAGTTCTTC,CASSSGNRDYLYNEQFF
.,TRBV5-6,TRBJ1-2,TRBD1,TGTGCCAGCAGCTCTGGGACAGGGTCCTCGGGCTATGGCTACACCTTC,CASSSGTGSSGYGYTF
.,TRBV19,TRBJ2-3,TRBD1,TGTGCCAGTAGTGGAACAGGGGTTAGCACAGATACGCAGTATTTT,CASSGTGVSTDTQYF
.,TRBV5-1,TRBJ2-1,TRBD2,TGCGCCAGCAGCTTGACGGGGAGGGACTACAATGAGCAGTTCTTC,CASSLTGRDYNEQFF
few,TRBV29-1,TRBJ1-2,.,TGCAGCGTTGACTACCCCCGGGGGGCCTATGGCTACACCTTC,CSVDYPRGAYGYTF
few,TRBV6-6,TRBJ2-3,TRBD2,TGTGCCAGTGCTATACGGGGGGTGAGCACAGATACGCAGTATTTT,CASAIRGVSTDTQYF
.,TRBV6-1,TRBJ1-2,.,TGTGCCAGCAGCTACGCGGTCTATGGCTACACCTTC,CASSYAVYGYTF
.,TRBV13,TRBJ2-3,.,TGTGCCAGCAGCTTACTAGAGGGAACGCAGTATTTT,CASSLLEGTQYF
.,TRBV27,TRBJ2-1,.,TGTGCCAGCAGTTTAATTACAGGTTCTGAGCAGTTCTTC,CASSLITGSEQFF
.,TRBV9,TRBJ2-3,.,TGTGCCAGCAGGGGCGAGAGCACAGATACGCAGTATTTT,CASRGESTDTQYF
few,TRBV5-8,TRBJ1-1,TRBD1,TGTGCCAGCAGTTCCGACAGGGCCTTCAACACTGAAGCTTTCTTT,CASSSDRAFNTEAFF
few,TRBV7-2,TRBJ2-1,TRBD1,TGTGCCAGCAGCTCAGGGGGCGCCTACAATGAGCAGTTCTTC,CASSSGGAYNEQFF
few,TRBV6-1,TRBJ1-4,TRBD1,TGTGCCGCCCGAGGACAGGGAGGTAGTGAAAAACTGTTTTTT,CAARGQGGSEKLFF
.,TRBV27,TRBJ2-4,.,TGTGCCAGCAGTTTACCCTTTGGAGACATTCAGTACTTC,CASSLPFGDIQYF
.,TRBV28,TRBJ2-7,.,TGTGCCAGCAGTTCAAACTCGGGACTTCGCTACGAGCAGTACTTC,CASSSNSGLRYEQYF
.,TRBV6-5,TRBJ2-5,TRBD2,TGTGCCAGCAGTTTACTAGCGGCGTACCAAGAGACCCAGTACTTC,CASSLLAAYQETQYF
.,TRBV10-3,TRBJ1-3,TRBD1,TGTGCCATCAGTAGGGACAGCTCTGGAAACACCATATATTTT,CAISRDSSGNTIYF
.,TRBV5-1,TRBJ2-3,.,TGCGCCAGCAGCTTCTTTTCAGGGCCAGATACGCAGTATTTT,CASSFFSGPDTQYF
.,TRBV5-6,TRBJ2-5,.,TGTGCCAGCAGCCCGAAAACCTACAGGGCTGGGCACTTC,CASSPKTYRAGHF
.,TRBV29-1,TRBJ1-2,TRBD1,TGCAGCGCCCGGTACGAGGGGGCGGGAAACTATGGCTACACCTTC,CSARYEGAGNYGYTF
few,TRBV30,TRBJ2-3,TRBD1,TGTGCCTGGGGACAGGGGGCGACTAGCACAGATACGCAGTATTTT,CAWGQGATSTDTQYF
.,TRBV4-1,TRBJ2-1,.,TGCGCCAGCAGCCAAGATCGGGTTGGGGGAGGAAATGAGCAGTTCTTC,CASSQDRVGGGNEQFF
.,TRBV5-1,TRBJ2-7,TRBD1,TGCGCCAGCAGCCTGGGACAGGGCGACATAACCTACGAGCAGTACTTC,CASSLGQGDITYEQYF
.,TRBV7-9,TRBJ1-2,.,TGTGCCAGCAGTTCGACAGACAACTATGGCTACACCTTC,CASSSTDNYGYTF
.,TRBV14,TRBJ2-6,.,TGTGCCAGCAGCCAAGAGGGACACTCGCGTTACTCTGGGGCCAACGTCCTGACTTTC,CASSQEGHSRYSGANVLTF
.,TRBV9,TRBJ2-1,TRBD2,TGTGCCAGCAGCGATGGACTAGTGGGAAGCGAGCAGTTCTTC,CASSDGLVGSEQFF
.,TRBV4-3,TRBJ2-2,.,TGCGCCAGCAGCCGCGAGGGGGGGCCGCCCGGGGAGCTGTTTTTT,CASSREGGPPGELFF
.,TRBV19,TRBJ1-1,TRBD1,TGTGCCAGTAGACCAATACAGGGGGTGAACACTGAAGCTTTCTTT,CASRPIQGVNTEAFF
.,TRBV15,TRBJ2-5,.,TGTGCCACCAGCAGAGACCCCATCGGGACCCAGTACTTC,CATSRDPIGTQYF
.,TRBV18,TRBJ2-2,TRBD1,TGTGCCAGCTCACCGGGACAGGTCGCTACCGGGGAGCTGTTTTTT,CASSPGQVATGELFF
once,TRBV18,TRBJ1-6,.,TGTGCCAGCTCCGATAATTCACCCCTCCACTTT,CASSDNSPLHF
.,TRBV2,TRBJ1-2,.,TGTGCCAGCAGTGAAGCGCGCCAGGGAACTACGTATGGCTACACCTTC,CASSEARQGTTYGYTF
.,TRBV19,TRBJ2-5,.,TGTGCCAGTAGTATATTGGGGGGATCTTGGGAGACCCAGTACTTC,CASSILGGSWETQYF
.,TRBV6-4,TRBJ2-7,.,TGTGCCAGCAGCAGTTCCGCCGTTGGCGAGCAGTACTTC,CASSSSAVGEQYF
.,TRBV7-9,TRBJ1-1,.,TGTGCCAGCAGCTTAGCTGCAGGTTATATGAACACTGAAGCTTTCTTT,CASSLAAGYMNTEAFF
.,TRBV10-3,TRBJ2-1,TRBD2,TGTGCCATCAGCCGAGGTACTAGCGAGGGCAGGAATGAGCAGTTCTTC,CAISRGTSEGRNEQFF
.,TRBV29-1,TRBJ2-1,.,TGCAGCGCCCCCTGGAGGGTAAATGAGCAGTTCTTC,CSAPWRVNEQFF
.,TRBV6-6,TRBJ2-7,.,TGTGCCAGCAGTTACTCTGTCCCGGGACTGCGCTACGAGCAGTACTTC,CASSYSVPGLRYEQYF
.,TRBV9,TRBJ2-5,.,TGTGCCAGCAGCGCCTTTAACAGCCCGGGGGAGGCCCAGTACTTC,CASSAFNSPGEAQYF
.,TRBV27,TRBJ2-1,TRBD2,TGTGCCAGCAGTTTTGGGCTAGCGGGGTTTCCTTTTCGGGACAATGAGCAGTTCTTC,CASSFGLAGFPFRDNEQFF
few,TRBV10-2,TRBJ2-5,.,TGCGCCAGCAGTGAGGGCCAATCGGAGACCCAGTACTTC,CASSEGQSETQYF
.,TRBV28,TRBJ1-4,TRBD1,TGTGCCAGCAGTCCTCCGGGACAGGCTAATGAAAAACTGTTTTTT,CASSPPGQANEKLFF
.,TRBV30,TRBJ2-3,TRBD2,TGTGCCTGGACTCCGGGACTAGCGGTCACAGATACGCAGTATTTT,CAWTPGLAVTDTQYF
.,TRBV4-2,TRBJ2-6,.,TGTGCCAGCAGCCAAGATAGGGCAGGGACTGGGGCCAACGTCCTGACTTTC,CASSQDRAGTGANVLTF
.,TRBV5-1,TRBJ2-7,TRBD1,TGCGCCAGCAGTTTTTCGACAGGGGACTACGAGCAGTACTTC,CASSFSTGDYEQYF
.,TRBV7-2,TRBJ1-1,.,TGTGCCAGCAGCTTAAGTGAGCGGAACACTGAAGCTTTCTTT,CASSLSERNTEAFF
.,TRBV25-1,TRBJ1-4,.,TGTGCCAGCAGCGACACCCGATGGGAGAAACTGTTTTTT,CASSDTRWEKLFF
.,TRBV12-5,TRBJ1-3,.,TGTGCTAGTGGTTCAGGGGAGAGCTCTGGAAACACCATATATTTT,CASGSGESSGNTIYF
.,TRBV10-3,TRBJ2-7,.,TGTGCCACCCGGGCGGGGACAGCAGCATACGAGCAGTACTTC,CATRAGTAAYEQYF
.,TRBV5-1,TRBJ2-5,.,TGCGCCAGCAGCTTGGGCCCCGAGCAGACCCAGTACTTC,CASSLGPEQTQYF
.,TRBV6-5,TRBJ2-7,.,TGTGCCAGCAGCTCGACAGGCTACGAGCAGTACTTC,CASSSTGYEQYF
.,TRBV5-5,TRBJ1-4,TRBD1,TGTGCCAGCAGCCCCTCGACAGGGAATGAAAAACTGTTTTTT,CASSPSTGNEKLFF
.,TRBV28,TRBJ2-2,.,TGTGCCAGCAGTTTATCAGGGAACACCGGGGAGCTGTTTTTT,CASSLSGNTGELFF
.,TRBV7-2,TRBJ2-1,.,TGTGCCAGCAGCTTAGTAAGTCAGGGTATCTCCTACAATGAGCAGTTCTTC,CASSLVSQGISYNEQFF
.,TRBV27,TRBJ1-5,.,TGTGCCAGCAGTCACAGGGATTTGGGTCAGCCCCAGCATTTT,CASSHRDLGQPQHF
.,TRBV11-2,TRBJ1-2,TRBD1,TGTGCCAGCAGCCCGGGGACAGGCTATGGCTACACCTTC,CASSPGTGYGYTF
.,TRBV29-1,TRBJ2-1,TRBD2,TGCAGCGTTGAAGTGGAACTAGCGGGAGCCTACAATGAGCAGTTCTTC,CSVEVELAGAYNEQFF